A single count supports the clone carrying this TCR beta chain. The data were produced by immunoSEQ multiplex PCR, yet TCRdb's version contains in-frame clones alone and is incomplete. The sample has about 250,000 clones, just over 85% seen once. The data were obtained in a study of blood T cell repertoires in COVID-19. Turning to the study itself: The United States, Italy and Spain supplied acute and convalescent COVID-19 samples. In each case, the material was cDNA or gDNA derived from T cells, B-cell-depleted T cells, or PBMCs.

V gave up 4 bases and J gave up 5 bases; unmatched junction bases: 9. Germline loops: CDR1 LGHNA, CDR2 YSLEER. This CDR3 region has 16 residues. The TCR was taken from a woman aged 25 to 39 with active or convalescent COVID-19. The V gene is TRBV4-3, the J gene TRBJ2-2, with 8 bases aligning to TRBD1. The sample was peripheral blood. The CDR3 DNA follows: TGCGCCAGCAGCCGGGGACCGACAGGGGCAACCGGGGAGCTGTTTTTT. Translated: CASSRGPTGATGELFF.